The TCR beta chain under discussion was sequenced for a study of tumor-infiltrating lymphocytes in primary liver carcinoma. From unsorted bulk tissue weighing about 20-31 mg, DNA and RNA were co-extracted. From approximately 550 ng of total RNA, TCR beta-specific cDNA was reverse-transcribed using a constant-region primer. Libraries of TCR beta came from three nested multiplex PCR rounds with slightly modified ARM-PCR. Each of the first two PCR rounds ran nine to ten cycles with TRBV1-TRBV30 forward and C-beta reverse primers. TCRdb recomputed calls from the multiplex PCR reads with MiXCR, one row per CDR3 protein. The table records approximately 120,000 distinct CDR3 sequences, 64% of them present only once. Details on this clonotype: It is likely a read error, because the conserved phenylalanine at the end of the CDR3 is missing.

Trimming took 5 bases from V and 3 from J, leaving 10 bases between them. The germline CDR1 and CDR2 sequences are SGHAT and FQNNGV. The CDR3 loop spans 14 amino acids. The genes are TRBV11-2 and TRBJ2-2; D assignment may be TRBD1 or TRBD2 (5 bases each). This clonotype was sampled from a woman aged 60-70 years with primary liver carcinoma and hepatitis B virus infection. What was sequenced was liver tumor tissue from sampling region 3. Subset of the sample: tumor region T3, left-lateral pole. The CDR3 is CASSLMGDTGELFS. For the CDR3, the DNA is TGTGCCAGCAGCCTTATGGGGGACACCGGGGAGCTGTTTTCT.